Below, 28 T cell receptor beta chains from the same sample are listed, as sequenced in a study of T-cell reconstitution after alpha-beta-depleted transplantation in children. Unique molecular identifiers were incorporated during preparation of the TCRbeta library. TCRdb ran MiXCR on the PCR reads and lists one entry per CDR3 protein. This sample carries hundreds of thousands of distinct CDR3 sequences, around 16% of them seen once, and the ten largest clones take about 41%. Specimen: PBMCs, mostly from graft donor cells, collected 360 days after TCRalphabeta/CD19-depleted stem cell transplant. Every receptor here comes from a male patient between 2 and 15 years old who had a stem cell transplant for acute lymphoblastic leukemia, so the T cells may come from the graft donor.

V and J are TRBV3-1 and TRBJ2-1, with 7 nucleotides matching TRBD2. V lost 1 base and J lost 7; bases outside the gene matches: 7. This CDR3 comprises 15 residues. Germline assignment: CDR1 LGHDT and CDR2 YNNKEL (reference sequence). In DNA form, the CDR3 reads TGTGCCAGCAGCCAAGTGGCGGGAGATAGTAATGAGCAGTTCTTC. It encodes CASSQVAGDSNEQFF.

This clonotype was seen more than once but under ten times. The J gene is TRBJ2-1, the V gene TRBV11-2, with D unresolved. The CDR3 is 14 amino acids. CDR1 is SGHAT, CDR2 FQNNGV, per germline. The germline V and J ends were trimmed by 3 bases and 6 bases, with 12 bases remaining between them. CDR3 residues: CASSFLGTGNEQFF. The CDR3 DNA is TGTGCCAGCAGCTTCCTGGGAACGGGCAATGAGCAGTTCTTC. Supplemented by reference TRBV11-2 and TRBJ2-1, the full variable domain reads EAGVAQSPRYKIIEKRQSVAFWCNPISGHATLYWYQQILGQGPKLLIQFQNNGVVDDSQLPKDRFSAERLKGVDSTLKIQPAKLEDSAVYLCASSFLGTGNEQFFGPGTRLTVL.

The rearrangement links TRBV6-5 to TRBJ1-3; D unresolved. V was trimmed by 6 bases and J by 4 bases, leaving 13 bases between them. The CDR3 extends over 14 amino acids. Germline assignment: CDR1 MNHEY and CDR2 SVGAGI. The CDR3 DNA is TGTGCCAGCAGACCCCGGGCCCCGGGAAACACCATATATTTT. Translating it yields CASRPRAPGNTIYF.

This clonotype was seen a few times. The V and J genes are TRBV30 and TRBJ2-3; 7 bases map to TRBD2. The germline CDR1 and CDR2 sequences are GTSNPN and SVGIG (reference sequence). The V segment lost 7 bases and the J segment 4 bases; nucleotides outside the gene matches: 8. The CDR3 is made up of 13 amino acids. Written as DNA, the CDR3 is TGTGCCTTTCTGAGCGGGAACTCAGATACGCAGTATTTT. Its translation is CAFLSGNSDTQYF.

Ten or more counts support this clonotype. V and J are TRBV7-2 and TRBJ2-7, with a weak D call TRBD1 (6 bases). The germline V gene encodes CDR1 SGHTA and CDR2 FQGNSA. V lost 5 bases and J 0 bases, leaving 14 bases between the germline ends. The length of the CDR3 is 15 residues. CDR3 region: CASSPNRASSYEQYF. The CDR3 DNA reads TGTGCCAGCAGCCCAAACAGGGCCAGCTCCTACGAGCAGTACTTC.

The chain carries TRBV29-1 and TRBJ2-5, with D unclear. Looked up from germline, CDR1 is SQVTM and CDR2 is ANQGSEA. The CDR3 extends over 12 amino acids. The V gene lost 5 bases and the J gene lost 7 bases, with 14 bases spanning the gap. The CDR3 DNA sequence: TGCAGCGTTAGTGGGCACCCCGGGACCCAGTACTTC. Its translation: CSVSGHPGTQYF.

This clonotype was picked up a small number of times. Written as DNA, the CDR3 is TGCAGTGCGCTAGCTAGGGTGTTGAACAATGAGCAGTTCTTC. Protein sequence: CSALARVLNNEQFF. The chain links TRBV20-1 to TRBJ2-1; weak D call: TRBD2 (5 bases). The CDR3 spans 14 residues. Trimming cost V 6 bases and J 5 bases, with 17 bases left between them. Germline V gene sequence: CDR1 DFQATT, CDR2 SNEGSKA (reference sequence).

This clonotype has a handful of counts. The chain uses TRBV20-1 and TRBJ1-5; D perhaps matches TRBD1 (6 bases). Trimming took off 4 bases at V and 5 bases at J, with 12 bases between the two ends. Germline assignment: CDR1 DFQATT and CDR2 SNEGSKA (reference sequence). The CDR3 loop spans 13 amino acids. CDR3: CSANNRADQPQHF. DNA of the CDR3: TGCAGTGCTAACAACAGGGCCGATCAGCCCCAGCATTTT.

V gene TRBV15 combines with J gene TRBJ2-1; D may be TRBD2 (7 bases). The CDR3 sequence is 15 residues long. Trimming removed 3 bases at V and 6 bases at J, with 15 bases between. Germline V lookup: CDR1 LNHNV, CDR2 YYDKDF (reference sequence). The CDR3 bases are TGTGCCACCAGCAGGGGGGGGCAGGCGAGCAATGAGCAGTTCTTC. It specifies CATSRGGQASNEQFF.

The gene calls are TRBV5-1 and TRBJ2-7, with 13 bases lining up with TRBD2. This CDR3 has 18 residues. Germline assignment: CDR1 SGHRS and CDR2 YFSETQ. The V and J ends lost 0 bases and 2 bases, in that order; junction bases with no gene match: 8. CDR3 DNA: TGCGCCAGCAGCTTGGACGGACTAGCGGGAGACACCCCCTACGAGCAGTACTTC. Translated, it gives CASSLDGLAGDTPYEQYF.

This clonotype was counted many times. The chain recombines TRBV18 with TRBJ2-3, with 7 bases matching TRBD1. The CDR3 runs to 14 residues. Germline values: CDR1 KGHSH, CDR2 LQKENI. V was clipped by 4 bases and J by 3 bases; unmatched bases: 4. As DNA, the CDR3 is TGTGCCAGCTCACGAGACAGGGAAACAGATACGCAGTATTTT. This translates into CASSRDRETDTQYF.

This clonotype was counted ten times or more. The rearrangement uses TRBV20-1 and TRBJ2-1; D possibly uses TRBD1 or TRBD2 (5 bases each). Trimming cost V 6 bases and J 0 bases, with 15 bases left between them. The CDR3 runs to 15 residues. Germline V CDR1 and CDR2: DFQATT, SNEGSKA (reference sequence). The DNA of the CDR3 is TGCAGTGCAAGTCCGGGACCAAACTCCTACAATGAGCAGTTCTTC. It specifies CSASPGPNSYNEQFF.

This clonotype was seen a handful of times. The chain employs TRBV4-1 and TRBJ2-3, with TRBD2 matching over 7 bases. CDR1 and CDR2 (germline): MGHRA, YSYEKL. This CDR3 has 17 amino acids. V lost 1 base and J lost 3; bases outside the gene matches: 10. The CDR3 DNA reads TGCGCCAGCAGCCAAGTCGGGCGGGAGAGAGGGACAGATACGCAGTATTTT. It encodes CASSQVGRERGTDTQYF.

This clonotype was recorded many times. The chain links TRBV6-1 to TRBJ2-2; the D is unclear. V shed 6 bases and J shed 4 bases, with 12 bases lying between them. CDR1 and CDR2 from the germline V gene are MNHNS and SASEGT. CDR3 length: 14 amino acids. CDR3 DNA sequence: TGTGCCAGCAGCCGAAGGGCGGTCACCGGGGAGCTGTTTTTT. The encoded protein is CASSRRAVTGELFF.

The sample holds many counts of this clonotype. CDR3: CASSLAGTFSTDTQYF. CDR3 DNA sequence: TGTGCCAGCAGCTTAGCCGGGACTTTTAGCACAGATACGCAGTATTTT. The genes are TRBV7-9 and TRBJ2-3, with D perhaps matching TRBD2 (6 bases). Deletions cut 0 bases from V and 0 bases from J, with 10 bases between. Per the germline V gene, CDR1 is SEHNR and CDR2 is FQNEAQ (reference sequence). This CDR3 has 16 residues.

The J gene is TRBJ2-1, the V gene TRBV28; 9 bases match TRBD2. The CDR3 loop spans 17 amino acids. The ends lost 5 bases at V and 9 bases at J; junction bases unmatched: 17. The germline CDR1 and CDR2 sequences are MDHEN and SYDVKM. The CDR3: CASSPPPTSGFKLEQFF. The CDR3 DNA reads TGTGCCAGCAGTCCCCCTCCTACTAGCGGGTTTAAGCTTGAGCAGTTCTTC.

In this sample, this clonotype turned up many times. This chain links TRBV12-3 or TRBV12-4 with TRBJ2-1; the D gene is possibly TRBD2 (6 bases). This CDR3 is 12 amino acids long. V dropped 3 bases and J dropped 12 bases, with 12 bases sitting between them. CDR3 sequence: CASSFPQGGQFF. In DNA form, the CDR3 reads TGTGCCAGCAGTTTCCCCCAGGGAGGGCAGTTCTTC.

In its sample, this clonotype was seen many times. The chain is built from TRBV15 and TRBJ1-5, with D hard to call. Trimming shortened V by 0 bases and J by 6 bases, and 3 bases separated the two germline ends. Germline V lookup: CDR1 LNHNV, CDR2 YYDKDF (reference sequence). The CDR3 is 12 residues long. CDR3 sequence reads: CATSRDFQPQHF. Here the CDR3 DNA reads TGTGCCACCAGCAGAGATTTTCAGCCCCAGCATTTT.

In its sample, this clonotype was seen many times. The chain couples TRBV9 to TRBJ1-2, with a tentative D call TRBD1 (6 bases). V lost 0 bases to trimming and J lost 8 bases, with 17 bases between them. CDR3 length equals 15 residues. Per germline, CDR1 SGDLS and CDR2 YYNGEE. The DNA of the CDR3 is TGTGCCAGCAGCGTAGGGGGGCCTTCTATGAAGGGCTACACCTTC. It is translated as CASSVGGPSMKGYTF. The variable domain in full, with the rest retrieved from reference TRBV9 and TRBJ1-2, is DSGVTQTPKHLITATGQRVTLRCSPRSGDLSVYWYQQSLDQGLQFLIQYYNGEERAKGNILERFSAQQFPDLHSELNLSSLELGDSALYFCASSVGGPSMKGYTFGSGTRLTVV.

This chain uses TRBV4-1 with TRBJ2-7; D remains ambiguous. CDR1 is MGHRA and CDR2 is YSYEKL in the germline V gene. Trimming pared 0 bases from V and 6 bases from J, leaving 12 bases between. CDR3 length: 14 residues. The CDR3 is CASSQDFSAAEQYF. For the CDR3, the DNA is TGCGCCAGCAGCCAAGATTTTTCGGCCGCCGAGCAGTACTTC.

CDR3 bases: TGCAGTGCTAGAGGCCTACTCAAATTGACTAGCGGGAGGGCTTTTCTCTACGAGCAGTACTTC. This codes for CSARGLLKLTSGRAFLYEQYF. The J gene is TRBJ2-7, the V gene TRBV20-1; TRBD2 aligns across 14 bases. V lost 1 base to trimming and J lost 3 bases; unmatched junction nucleotides: 20. From germline, CDR1 is DFQATT and CDR2 SNEGSKA (reference sequence). There are 21 residues in the CDR3.

V and J are TRBV5-4 and TRBJ2-3; maybe TRBD2 (6 bases). Germline CDR1 reads SGHNT; CDR2 reads YYREEE (reference sequence). The CDR3 has 15 residues. With 0 bases removed from V and 4 bases from J, the gap between germline ends came to 12 bases. As DNA, the CDR3 is TGTGCCAGCAGCTTGGCTAGCGCGACCGCAGATACGCAGTATTTT. As protein: CASSLASATADTQYF. Full variable domain (missing parts from reference TRBV5-4 and TRBJ2-3): ETGVTQSPTHLIKTRGQQVTLRCSSQSGHNTVSWYQQALGQGPQFIFQYYREEENGRGNFPPRFSGLQFPNYSSELNVNALELDDSALYLCASSLASATADTQYFGPGTRLTVL.

The chain employs TRBV20-1 and TRBJ1-2; possibly TRBD1 for D (6 bases). CDR3 size: 15 residues. Trimming shortened V by 5 bases and J by 6 bases, and 22 bases separated the two germline ends. Germline V gene data show CDR1 as DFQATT and CDR2 as SNEGSKA (reference sequence). DNA of the CDR3: TGCAGTGCTGTACCGGCCTACAGGGTTCGGGATGGCTACACCTTC. Its protein is CSAVPAYRVRDGYTF.

This clonotype showed up just a few times. The chain joins TRBV5-1 to TRBJ2-7; 7 nucleotides align to TRBD1. The CDR3 consists of 16 residues. Per germline, CDR1 SGHRS and CDR2 YFSETQ. J gave up 2 bases and V 0 bases, and 8 bases lay outside the gene matches. The CDR3 here is CASSLVARGLTYEQYF. The CDR3, as DNA: TGCGCCAGCAGCTTGGTGGCTAGGGGGCTCACCTACGAGCAGTACTTC.

V usage is TRBV7-3 and J usage is TRBJ2-2, with TRBD1 identical over 7 bases. With V trimmed by 3 bases and J by 3 bases, 1 base remained unmatched. The germline V gene encodes CDR1 SGHTA and CDR2 FQGTGA. The CDR3 consists of 14 residues. The CDR3 DNA is TGTGCCAGCAGCTTTACAGGGGACACCGGGGAGCTGTTTTTT. Protein sequence: CASSFTGDTGELFF.

In this sample, this clonotype turned up a few times. The rearrangement joins TRBV12-3 or TRBV12-4 to TRBJ2-1, with D hard to call. Trimming removed 2 bases from V and 2 bases from J, with 10 bases in between. The CDR3 runs to 15 residues. The CDR3 DNA reads as TGTGCCAGCAGTTTACTCAGAGTAACCTACAATGAGCAGTTCTTC. Protein sequence: CASSLLRVTYNEQFF.

CDR3 in DNA: TGTGCCAGCAGTTCCAGCGGGCCCGTCTCCTACGAGCAGTACTTC. Translating gives CASSSSGPVSYEQYF. The chain employs TRBV7-9 and TRBJ2-7; perhaps TRBD2 as D (6 bases). From germline, CDR1 is SEHNR and CDR2 FQNEAQ (reference sequence). V dropped 6 bases and J dropped 0 bases, with 15 bases sitting between them. The length of the CDR3 is 15 residues.

Points on this clonotype: A junction boundary mismatches the germline segment, possibly from a read error. CDR3 residues: CASSYYRGPNTEVFF. CDR3 bases: TGCGCCAGCAGCTACTACCGGGGACCGAACACTGAAGTTTTCTTT. V is TRBV5-1 and J is TRBJ1-1, with D possibly matching TRBD1 (5 bases). CDR1 SGHRS and CDR2 YFSETQ come from the germline V gene. The CDR3 runs to 15 residues.